Listed here are 27 T cell receptor beta chains from one sample, sequenced in a study of blood T cells in healthy people across ages. It was with a sample-barcoded 5' primer and a J-beta primer mix that a second PCR of about 6 to 12 cycles was run. MiXCR, run by TCRdb on the 5' RACE reads, gives a single entry per CDR3 protein. Found here are roughly 800,000 distinct CDR3 sequences, around 34% of them singletons; the top ten hold 10% to 15%. Sequencing was performed on blood. The receptors here all came from a man between 18 and 29 years old in good health.

This clonotype has at least ten counts. V usage is TRBV7-6 and J usage is TRBJ2-4; D not resolved. Germline lookup yields CDR1 SGHVS and CDR2 FNYEAQ. The V end was cut by 3 bases, the J end by 0 bases, with 9 bases between. The CDR3 has 15 amino acids. CDR3 coding DNA: TGTGCCAGCAGCTTGTCCCCTTTAGCCAAAAACATTCAGTACTTC. It encodes CASSLSPLAKNIQYF.

As concerns this clonotype: A much larger clone lies one base from this, so it may be a read error. The chain recombines TRBV10-3 with TRBJ1-2; 9 nucleotides align to TRBD1. This CDR3 region has 13 residues. Germline CDR1 ENHRY, CDR2 SYGVKD. J lost 6 bases, V lost 7 bases, and 6 bases had no gene match. In nucleotides, the CDR3 is TGTGCCATCACTGGACAGGGGAGCGATGGCTACACCTTC. It codes for CAITGQGSDGYTF.

The chain combines TRBV27 with TRBJ2-7; D might be TRBD1 (6 bases). The CDR3 length is 15 residues. CDR1 MNHEY and CDR2 SMNVEV come from the germline V gene (reference sequence). V was pared by 3 bases and J by 1 base, with 13 bases between. CDR3 nucleotides: TGTGCCAGCAGTTTTAGGACAGAAGATTCCTACGAGCAGTACTTC. It codes for CASSFRTEDSYEQYF.

As to this clonotype: One end of the junction is discordant with germline, which a read error may explain. J is TRBJ1-5 and V is TRBV7-8, with D maybe TRBD1 (6 bases). The CDR3 length is 20 residues. Germline V CDR1 and CDR2: SGHVS, FQNEAQ. The CDR3 is CASSSVGQSDAVDSNQPQRF. As DNA, the CDR3 is TGTGCCAGCAGCTCAGTAGGACAGAGCGATGCTGTGGATAGCAATCAGCCCCAGCGTTTT.

The chain links TRBV6-2 or TRBV6-3 to TRBJ2-3; D remains unclear. V was shortened by 5 bases and J by 7 bases, with 13 bases between the two germline ends. The germline V gene has CDR1 MNHEY and CDR2 SVGEGT. The CDR3 contains 13 residues. CDR3 sequence (DNA): TGTGCCAGCAGTCTAAGACTGGAACATACGCAGTATTTT. Translating gives CASSLRLEHTQYF.

This clonotype has ten or more counts. V is TRBV7-2 and J is TRBJ2-3; unclear D gene. This CDR3 contains 11 residues. The germline gives CDR1 SGHTA, CDR2 FQGNSA. Trimming cost V 5 bases and J 13 bases, with 13 bases left between them. Here the CDR3 DNA reads TGTGCCAGCAGCCCGGATTCGCGCGAGTATTTT. This encodes CASSPDSREYF.

Concerning this clonotype itself: A much more abundant neighbour one base away suggests this may be a read error. This chain's CDR3 is CASSLEPGRLCTF. CDR3 nucleotide sequence: TGTGCCAGCAGCCTTGAGCCCGGACGACTGTGCACCTTC. The V call is TRBV12-3 or TRBV12-4, the J call TRBJ1-2; D remains ambiguous. The CDR3 is 13 amino acids. V dropped 6 bases and J dropped 13 bases, with 21 bases sitting between them.

This clonotype was counted a few times. The chain recombines TRBV12-3 or TRBV12-4 with TRBJ1-2; 9 bases align to TRBD1. The CDR3 contains 15 residues. The V gene end was trimmed by 3 bases and the J gene end by 7 bases; junction bases not matched to a gene: 9. The DNA for the CDR3 is TGTGCCAGCAGTTTCGACCCGGGACAGGGTTCTGGCTACACCTTC. It translates to CASSFDPGQGSGYTF.

This clonotype occurred a few times. The chain has TRBV7-9 and TRBJ1-1; TRBD1 matches 9 bases. The ends lost 5 bases at V and 7 bases at J; junction bases unmatched: 11. Germline CDR1 reads SEHNR; CDR2 reads FQNEAQ (reference sequence). The CDR3 is 15 amino acids. CDR3 in amino acids: CASSAEMDRGHEAFF. CDR3 bases: TGTGCCAGCAGCGCAGAAATGGACAGGGGCCATGAAGCTTTCTTT.

The chain links TRBV6-2 or TRBV6-3 to TRBJ2-7; D perhaps matches TRBD2 (6 bases). CDR3 length: 13 residues. Germline CDR1 and CDR2: MNHEY and SVGEGT. The V gene lost 6 bases and the J gene lost 7 bases, with 16 bases spanning the gap. The CDR3 is CASSLDYTGEQYF. The CDR3, as DNA: TGTGCCAGCAGCCTGGACTACACGGGGGAGCAGTACTTC.

The J gene is TRBJ2-2, the V gene TRBV14; D perhaps matches TRBD1 (6 bases). V lost 1 base to trimming and J lost 8 bases, with 8 bases between them. The CDR3 contains 13 residues. The V gene's germline CDR1 is SGHDN and CDR2 FVKESK. This chain's CDR3 is CASSQGGLGELFF. Written as DNA, the CDR3 is TGTGCCAGCAGCCAAGGGGGGCTGGGGGAGCTGTTTTTT. Supplemented by reference TRBV14 and TRBJ2-2, the full variable domain reads EAGVTQFPSHSVIEKGQTVTLRCDPISGHDNLYWYRRVMGKEIKFLLHFVKESKQDESGMPNNRFLAERTGGTYSTLKVQPAELEDSGVYFCASSQGGLGELFFGEGSRLTVL.

The CDR3 nucleotides read TGTGCCAGCAGGGAGGGCCCTCAGCCCCAGCATTTT. Encoded protein: CASREGPQPQHF. V usage is TRBV12-3 or TRBV12-4 and J usage is TRBJ1-5; D not certain. V lost 6 bases to trimming and J lost 6 bases, with 9 bases between them. CDR3 length equals 12 residues.

On this clonotype: With a much larger clone just one base away, this may be a read error. The chain has TRBV20-1 and TRBJ2-1, with D unresolved. CDR1 and CDR2 from the germline V gene are DFQATT and SNEGSKA (reference sequence). The V and J ends lost 7 bases and 13 bases respectively, with 20 bases between them. The CDR3 is 12 amino acids. The CDR3 protein is CSVPSVRETQFF. DNA of the CDR3: TGCAGTGTTCCCAGCGTGAGAGAGACCCAGTTCTTC.

This clonotype was seen a few times. The V and J genes are TRBV23-1 and TRBJ2-3; D assignment may be TRBD1 or TRBD2 (5 bases each). TRBV23-1 is annotated as an ORF whose role is uncertain. CDR3 length: 14 amino acids. Deletions cut 11 bases from V and 0 bases from J, with 15 bases between. The CDR3 sequence: CAPRRGASTDTQYF. For the CDR3, the DNA is TGCGCCCCTCGGAGAGGGGCCAGCACAGATACGCAGTATTTT.

For this clonotype: This sequence may be a read error, since a much larger clone differs from it by one base. V usage is TRBV21-1 and J usage is TRBJ1-2; the table's D call, TRBD1, was not checked against the DNA. TRBV21-1 counts as a pseudogene. The CDR3 has 17 amino acids. The CDR3 sequence: CATTTGANEGPFDGYTF. DNA of the CDR3: TGTGCCACCACGACAGGGGCAAATGAGGGGCCGTTTGATGGCTACACCTTC.

The chain has TRBV15 and TRBJ2-5; D unresolved. V lost 0 bases, J lost 0 bases, and 11 bases lay in between. CDR1 is LNHNV and CDR2 is YYDKDF in the germline V gene (reference sequence). The CDR3 totals 16 residues. The CDR3 DNA reads as TGTGCCACCAGCAGAGATCGACGGCGGCACCAAGAGACCCAGTACTTC. Residues: CATSRDRRRHQETQYF. Full variable domain (rest looked up from reference TRBV15 and TRBJ2-5): DAMVIQNPRYQVTQFGKPVTLSCSQTLNHNVMYWYQQKSSQAPKLLFHYYDKDFNNEADTPDNFQSRRPNTSFCFLDIRSPGLGDTAMYLCATSRDRRRHQETQYFGPGTRLLVL.

This clonotype has only a few counts. This chain connects TRBV20-1 to TRBJ1-1; D gene uncertain. Between the trimmed V and J ends, which lost 0 bases and 7 bases, there was a span of 12 bases. The CDR3 consists of 13 residues. Germline CDR1 DFQATT, CDR2 SNEGSKA (reference sequence). CDR3 DNA: TGCAGTGCTAGAGAGTCTTTTGTGGGTGAAGCTTTCTTT. As protein: CSARESFVGEAFF.

This clonotype was seen at least ten times. The chain carries TRBV5-1 and TRBJ2-7; a possible D gene is TRBD1 (5 bases). Germline values: CDR1 SGHRS, CDR2 YFSETQ. This CDR3 spans 13 amino acids. The ends were cut back, 2 bases at V and 3 bases at J, with 9 bases in the middle. In DNA, the CDR3 is TGCGCCAGCAGCTTCGGACATCGCTACGAGCAGTACTTC. Its protein is CASSFGHRYEQYF.

This rearrangement joins TRBV9 to TRBJ1-1; D is ambiguous. The CDR3 has 15 amino acids. Germline CDR1 and CDR2: SGDLS and YYNGEE. V dropped 0 bases and J dropped 0 bases, with 9 bases sitting between them. DNA for the CDR3: TGTGCCAGCAGCGTAGGGGGAGCTGTGAACACTGAAGCTTTCTTT. It codes for CASSVGGAVNTEAFF.

This clonotype was observed a few times. The rearrangement uses TRBV7-2 and TRBJ2-1; weak D call: TRBD2 (6 bases). The ends were cut back, 0 bases at V and 8 bases at J, with 20 bases in the middle. The CDR3 has 17 residues. Germline CDR1 and CDR2: SGHTA and FQGNSA. The CDR3: CASSLAPNGAGRDEQFF. The CDR3 nucleotides read TGTGCCAGCAGCTTAGCGCCGAACGGGGCGGGACGGGATGAGCAGTTCTTC.

This clonotype was observed a handful of times. The V gene is TRBV12-3 or TRBV12-4, the J gene TRBJ1-1; maybe TRBD1 (6 bases). Trimming removed 6 bases from V and 10 bases from J, with 12 bases in between. The CDR3 runs to 11 residues. In nucleotides, the CDR3 is TGTGCCAGCAGCCCTGGACAGAGAGCTTTCTTT. This sequence encodes CASSPGQRAFF.

In its sample, this clonotype was seen a few times. The CDR3 reads CASSLGAGPNEKLFF. CDR3 nucleotides: TGTGCCAGCAGCTTAGGGGCAGGACCTAATGAAAAACTGTTTTTT. The chain is built from TRBV7-9 and TRBJ1-4; D gene uncertain. Germline V CDR1 and CDR2: SEHNR, FQNEAQ (reference sequence). The CDR3 has 15 amino acids. V lost 1 base and J 3 bases, leaving 9 bases between the germline ends.

This clonotype was found many times. The rearrangement links TRBV12-3 or TRBV12-4 to TRBJ2-3; a weak D match, TRBD2 (5 bases). Trimming pared 4 bases from V and 3 bases from J, leaving 11 bases between. The CDR3 runs to 14 residues. The CDR3 sequence: CASSSPGGTDTQYF. The CDR3 coding sequence is TGTGCCAGCAGTTCCCCCGGAGGTACAGATACGCAGTATTTT.

This clonotype has ten or more counts. The junction departs from the called germline gene at one end, perhaps through a read error. The V call is TRBV7-2, the J call TRBJ2-3; D is unresolved. This CDR3 is 12 amino acids long. CDR1 SGHTA and CDR2 FQGNSA come from the germline V gene. The CDR3 region is CASSLVEDTQYF. The CDR3 DNA follows: TGTGCCAGCAGTTTAGTCGAGGATACGCAGTATTTT.

This clonotype has a handful of counts. V is TRBV20-1 and J is TRBJ2-5, with D perhaps being TRBD1 or TRBD2 (5 bases each). CDR1 and CDR2 from the germline V gene are DFQATT and SNEGSKA (reference sequence). This CDR3 comprises 13 residues. The V end lost 3 bases, the J end lost 11 bases, and 19 bases lay between the germline ends. The CDR3 DNA reads as TGCAGTGCTAGCCGGAATCAGGGCAGGGAGCAGTACTTC. This gives the protein CSASRNQGREQYF.

This clonotype was picked up a small number of times. The chain links TRBV28 to TRBJ1-6, with D hard to call. V was trimmed by 0 bases and J by 7 bases, leaving 7 bases between them. The CDR3 contains 14 residues. CDR1 and CDR2 (germline): MDHEN, SYDVKM. The CDR3: CASSLWVENSPLHF. As DNA, the CDR3 is TGTGCCAGCAGTTTATGGGTGGAGAATTCACCCCTCCACTTT.

This clonotype was counted only a few times. The rearrangement links TRBV6-1 to TRBJ2-7; 10 bases fit TRBD1. The V and J ends lost 2 bases and 2 bases, in that order; junction bases with no gene match: 6. The length of the CDR3 is 16 residues. Germline V CDR1 and CDR2: MNHNS, SASEGT. CDR3 in DNA: TGTGCCAGCAGTGAACTAAGGACAGGGGGTACCTACGAGCAGTACTTC. It specifies CASSELRTGGTYEQYF.